The 5 T cell receptor beta chains below were found in one sample sequenced in a study of control samples from healthy donors and cancer patients. Data came from immunoSEQ multiplex PCR; TCRdb stores just in-frame clones and leaves some out. The sample lists fewer than 85,000 clones; approximately 94% were seen once. Sequenced: blood. The receptors were sampled from a woman aged 25-40 years in good health.

The chain has TRBV29-1 and TRBJ2-5; 9 positions agree with TRBD1. CDR1 SQVTM and CDR2 ANQGSEA come from the germline V gene. This CDR3 region has 14 residues. Trimming took 7 bases from V and 5 from J; bases not matched to a gene: 11. Here the CDR3 reads CSGGQGGSEETQYF. CDR3 DNA sequence: TGCAGCGGGGGACAGGGAGGATCGGAGGAGACCCAGTACTTC.

This clone was seen once. The rearrangement uses TRBV28 and TRBJ1-2; tentative D call: TRBD1 (6 bases). Trimming left V 6 bases short and J 2 bases short, with 19 bases between. Germline CDR1 and CDR2: MDHEN and SYDVKM. The CDR3 length is 16 residues. The CDR3 coding sequence is TGTGCCAGCAGACAAGGGGGGAATTTGGGGAACTATGGCTACACCTTC. This encodes CASRQGGNLGNYGYTF.

The chain uses TRBV28 and TRBJ1-1; D remains ambiguous. V lost 3 bases and J 0 bases, leaving 11 bases between the germline ends. Germline assignment: CDR1 MDHEN and CDR2 SYDVKM. This CDR3 is 15 amino acids long. In DNA, the CDR3 is TGTGCCAGCAGTTTCCCCACCGGGATGAACACTGAAGCTTTCTTT. Translating it yields CASSFPTGMNTEAFF.

The V gene is TRBV5-1, the J gene TRBJ1-1; D ambiguous. The CDR3 is 12 residues long. The V end was cut by 0 bases, the J end by 6 bases, with 6 bases between. Germline values: CDR1 SGHRS, CDR2 YFSETQ. CDR3 nucleotide sequence: TGCGCCAGCAGCTTGGGGGCAGCTGAAGCTTTCTTT. This codes for CASSLGAAEAFF.

The V and J genes are TRBV2 and TRBJ2-3, with TRBD1 as a possible D gene (6 bases). The CDR3 runs to 13 residues. V dropped 2 bases and J dropped 6 bases, with 9 bases sitting between them. Germline CDR1 reads SNHLY; CDR2 reads FYNNEI. The CDR3 here is CASSEQGSDTQYF. CDR3 in DNA: TGTGCCAGCAGTGAACAGGGGTCGGATACGCAGTATTTT. Looking up the rest from reference TRBV2 and TRBJ2-3 gives the full variable domain: EPEVTQTPSHQVTQMGQEVILRCVPISNHLYFYWYRQILGQKVEFLVSFYNNEISEKSEIFDDQFSVERPDGSNFTLKIRSTKLEDSAMYFCASSEQGSDTQYFGPGTRLTVL.